This T cell receptor beta chain was recorded in a study of glioma-infiltrating T cells after dendritic cell vaccination. Trimming pared 4 bases from V and 4 bases from J, leaving 13 bases between. CDR1 and CDR2 from the germline V gene are KGHSH and LQKENI. The CDR3 totals 15 residues. Assay used: immunoSEQ multiplex PCR; TCRdb lists only in-frame clones, some missing. The table shows approximately 90,000 clones, with 81% occurring only once. Time point here: after dendritic cell vaccination, including at tumor progression/relapse. The clonotype originates from a human donor with glioblastoma. The sample was blood, taken after dendritic cell vaccination. The chain combines TRBV18 with TRBJ2-2; D unclear. The CDR3 DNA sequence: TGTGCCAGCTCACTAGAGAGACTGACCACCGGGGAGCTGTTTTTT. Translation: CASSLERLTTGELFF.